Listed here is a single T cell receptor beta chain. cDNA was produced in eight separate reactions per sample. TCRdb reprocessed the 5' RACE reads and reports one entry per CDR3 protein, with no DNA. The sample holds some 210,000 distinct CDR3 sequences. The CDR3 consists of 13 residues. Germline CDR1 and CDR2: SQVTM and ANQGSEA. Collection of an approximately 2.5 ml blood sample took place per donor. This sample was included in a study of monozygotic twins with inflammatory bowel disease. V usage is TRBV29-1 and J usage is TRBJ1-2; TCRdb lists TRBD1, though no DNA is available to test this call. The clonotype originates from a human donor with ulcerative colitis or Crohn's disease, or a healthy co-twin of an affected twin (not recorded which). Sequencing was carried out using blood. The CDR3 is CSAKTGVDYGYTF.